These T cell receptor beta chains were read from a single sample in a study of technical replicates of blood from a handful of donors. Data came from immunoSEQ multiplex PCR; TCRdb stores just in-frame clones and leaves some out. The table has around 76,000 clones, 80% to 95% seen once; the top ten hold roughly 0.3%. Sequenced input: T cells isolated from PBMCs. These receptors were obtained from a human donor in good health. Each CDR3 is given with its conserved first and last residue. A D gene is named only where the DNA matches it firmly. Expanded clones get a size class; other rows say once, few or many, or leave the size out.

d_call	clone_size	cdr3_length	v_call	j_call	cdr3_nt	cdr3_aa
-	-	17	TRBV21-1	TRBJ2-6	TGTGCCAGCAGCAAGACAGGGGGCAATCGGGGGGCCAACGTCCTGACTTTC	CASSKTGGNRGANVLTF
-	once	13	TRBV29-1	TRBJ1-2	TGCAGCGCGCCCAGAGCAGGGAACTATGGCTACACCTTC	CSAPRAGNYGYTF
TRBD2	-	16	TRBV7-2	TRBJ2-1	TGTGCCAGCAGCTTAGTGGGACTAGCGGGGGCCTATGAGCAGTTCTTC	CASSLVGLAGAYEQFF
TRBD2	-	15	TRBV18	TRBJ2-1	TGTGCCAGCTCACCAGAGAGCGGGGGCTACAATGAGCAGTTCTTC	CASSPESGGYNEQFF
TRBD1	-	16	TRBV6-1	TRBJ1-1	TGTGCCAGCAGTGATTTAGCGGGACAGGGGAGCACTGAAGCTTTCTTT	CASSDLAGQGSTEAFF
-	-	14	TRBV28	TRBJ1-5	TGTGCCAGCACCGTCCCGGAGGGGCTTCAGCCCCAGCATTTT	CASTVPEGLQPQHF
TRBD1	-	14	TRBV19	TRBJ2-7	TGTGCCAGTAGTATGGGGACAGGGTCCTACGAGCAGTACTTC	CASSMGTGSYEQYF
-	-	14	TRBV9	TRBJ2-2	TGTGCCAGCAGCCTCAGTGGAGGGGTCGGGGAGCTGTTTTTT	CASSLSGGVGELFF
-	-	14	TRBV7-9	TRBJ1-1	TGTGCCAGCAGCACGAGGGTCATGAACACTGAAGCTTTCTTT	CASSTRVMNTEAFF
TRBD1	-	14	TRBV5-1	TRBJ2-7	TGCGCCAGCAGCACCGGGACAGGGAGCCACGAGCAGTACTTC	CASSTGTGSHEQYF
TRBD1	once	15	TRBV5-1	TRBJ2-5	TGCGCCAGCAGCGGCGGGACAGGAGCCCAAGAGACCCAGTACTTC	CASSGGTGAQETQYF
-	many	12	TRBV30	TRBJ1-4	TGTGCCTCGGGATTAAGGCATGAAAAACTGTTTTTT	CASGLRHEKLFF
-	-	14	TRBV27	TRBJ2-7	TGTGCCAGCAGTTTATCGGGCAGGAACTACGAGCAGTACTTC	CASSLSGRNYEQYF
-	-	12	TRBV28	TRBJ2-1	TGTGCCAGCAGTTCCAACTACAATGAGCAGTTCTTC	CASSSNYNEQFF
-	-	14	TRBV7-9	TRBJ1-2	TGTGCCAGCAGCTTAATGGTGGGGGGCTATGGCTACACCTTC	CASSLMVGGYGYTF
TRBD2	-	13	TRBV27	TRBJ2-7	TGTGCCAGCAGTTTAGATACGGGGGGAGAGCAGTACTTC	CASSLDTGGEQYF
-	-	13	TRBV19	TRBJ2-2	TGTGCCAGTAGTATGAGGAACACCGGGGAGCTGTTTTTT	CASSMRNTGELFF
TRBD1	-	15	TRBV28	TRBJ1-1	TGTGCCACTAGGGAGGCGACAGGGGAGAACACTGAAGCTTTCTTT	CATREATGENTEAFF
TRBD1	-	14	TRBV6-1	TRBJ1-1	TGTGCCAGCAGTGCAGACAGGGGGCTTGGTGAAGCTTTCTTT	CASSADRGLGEAFF